This T cell receptor beta chain was sequenced during a study of shared clonotypes between healthy human individuals (dated by TCRdb to 2018 to 2020). Background on the whole study: The cohort included a few men and a couple of women between 18 and 49 years of age. For each donor, CD4 naive and CD4 memory were each given three plates, CD8 naive was given two plates, and CD8 memory was given one plate. Blood TCR repertoires of five healthy adults were deeply sequenced to estimate repertoire size and the extent of clonotype sharing between individuals. Libraries were prepared and TCR repertoires were sequenced by different laboratories using diverse techniques, in order to increase sequencing depth and limit assay-specific biases. Leukapheresis yielded between about 0.9 and 8.9 billion PBMCs per donor. The study at large found these results: Compared with non-shared clonotypes, the clonotypes found in all four sorted-subset donors had higher generation probabilities. Pairwise subsampling indicated that sequencing depth was expected to affect the degree of clonotype sharing among donors. Approximately 5% of naive CD4, around 3.6% of naive CD8, about 2.5% of memory CD4, and 0.4% of memory CD8 clonotypes were shared across several donors. The small number of donors limited the genetic and exposure-history diversity represented. Sampling was limited to blood, and TCR repertoires in tissue likely differ from TCR repertoires in blood. Naive subsets generally had larger estimated clonotype richness than memory subsets. Rarefaction of sorted-subset datasets indicated incomplete sequencing despite the large sequencing depth.

The donors were healthy, HIV-negative adults who had no recently reported acute infections or vaccinations. All donors were Caucasian adults living in Nashville, Tennessee, USA. Magnetic negative selection was used to enrich CD4+ T cells, after which naive cells were positively selected on CD45RA and the negative fraction became the memory subset. Blood was collected by leukapheresis, and PBMCs were isolated by Ficoll-Histopaque density gradient centrifugation and then cryopreserved in liquid nitrogen vapor phase. Analytical flow cytometry was used to check the purity and quantity of every magnetically sorted T cell population. Each sorted fraction had its genomic DNA isolated and then quantified by UV absorbance on a Nanodrop 2000c. The CDR3 starts with the cysteine, ends with the phenylalanine, and has 14 residues. The sequence is cut down to CDR3 DNA, 42 bases in frame from base 1. V is shortened by 1 base, J by 1 base, and the region joining them spans 8 bases. In the germline V gene, CDR1 corresponds to ENHRY and CDR2 to SYGVKD.

Using the deep immunoSEQ assay, TCR CDR3 regions were amplified from genomic DNA by multiplex PCR. Genomic DNA extracted from each cell subset was distributed evenly over all wells of several immunoSEQ 96-well plates, and each plate served as one replicate. For sorted subsets, about 210 ng of genomic DNA, equivalent to roughly 33,000 T cell genomes, went into each replicate PCR. Purified libraries were measured with a Qubit 3.0 fluorometer, size-checked on a Bioanalyzer 2100, and measured again with the KAPA Library Quantification kit. Every immunoSEQ 96-well plate was sequenced on a separate single-read 150-cycle Illumina NextSeq 550 flow cell. The paper's data handling went like this. Because only junctional sequences without quality scores were contained in the immunoSEQ output, filtering matching that applied to full-length reads could not be performed. Sequences were annotated with PyIR, a Python wrapper for IgBLAST v1.9, and V/J genes and CDR3 were assigned using IMGT germline references. Reads were removed for weak V/J assignments (E-value above 1e-6), missing CDR3, stop codons, out-of-frame junctions, or ambiguous translated residues. A V3J clonotype was defined by an identical inferred V gene, J gene, and CDR3 amino acid sequence. Percentage overlap between repertoires was calculated by dividing the number of shared unique clonotypes by the size of the smaller repertoire. Three approaches were used to assess repertoire richness: RTK rarefaction, the Chao1 estimator, and Recon v2.1 estimates of unobserved clonotypes. Generation probabilities for all TCRbeta clonotypes obtained by the gDNA method from a handful of donors were computed using OLGA. TCRdb took over this immuneACCESS table, retaining in-frame rearrangements with V and J assigned. Such tables are incomplete; in checked studies, under half of the missing clones stem from an unresolved V gene, and the remainder is unexplained. That table supplies the V and J calls and clone size; D and trimming were determined from the DNA. The sample yields approximately 1.5 million clones; 98% were counted once. The top ten hold around 0.45% of the sample.

In regard to this clone: Its antigen remains undetermined. Within one base of it there is no much larger clone, and no base qualities were kept.

Recombination joined TRBV10-3 with TRBJ2-7, with no confidently assigned D gene. Material: naive CD4+ T cells sorted from blood. The cell subset or site tag for this specimen amounts to: CD45RA+ positively selected. This clonotype was obtained from a young man in good health. The CDR3 here reads CAISEFGRSYEQYF. The DNA sequence is TGTGCCATCAGTGAGTTCGGGCGTTCCTACGAGCAGTACTTC.